This entry features one T cell receptor beta chain sequence. This sample is part of a study of T-cell memory formation after mild COVID-19. TCRdb used MiXCR to reprocess the 5' RACE reads, holding one entry per CDR3 protein. This sample carries 350,000 to 400,000 distinct CDR3 sequences, approximately 15% of them seen once, and the ten largest clones take 20% to 25%. V was trimmed by 3 bases and J by 0 bases, leaving 8 bases between them. This CDR3 is 15 amino acids long. Germline V gives CDR1 LGHDT, CDR2 YNNKEL (reference sequence). This sequence was found in a man between 18 and 35 years old who had mild COVID-19 (a few samples of this study predate the infection). Cell type and time point are not known. The gene calls are TRBV3-1 and TRBJ2-2; D is ambiguous. Source material: PBMCs or a T cell subset sorted from them (not recorded which). The CDR3 loop is CASSQWDANTGELFF. The DNA of the CDR3 is TGTGCCAGCAGCCAGTGGGATGCGAACACCGGGGAGCTGTTTTTT.